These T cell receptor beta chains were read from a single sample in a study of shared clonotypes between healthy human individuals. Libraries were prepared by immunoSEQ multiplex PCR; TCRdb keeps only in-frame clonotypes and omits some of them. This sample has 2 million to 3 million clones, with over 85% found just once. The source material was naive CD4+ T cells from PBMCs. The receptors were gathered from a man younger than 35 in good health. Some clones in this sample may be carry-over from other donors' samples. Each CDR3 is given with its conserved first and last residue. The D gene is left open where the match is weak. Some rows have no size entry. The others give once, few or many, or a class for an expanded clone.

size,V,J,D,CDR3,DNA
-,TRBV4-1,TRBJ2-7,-,CASSQRDFSFGAYEQYF,TGCGCCAGCAGCCAGCGGGACTTCTCCTTCGGCGCCTACGAGCAGTACTTC
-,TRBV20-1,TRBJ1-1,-,CSPPEAFF,TGCAGTCCCCCTGAAGCTTTCTTT
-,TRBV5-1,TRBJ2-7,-,CASSLGAGGYEQYF,TGCGCCAGCAGCTTGGGAGCCGGTGGCTACGAGCAGTACTTC
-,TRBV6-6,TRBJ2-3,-,CASRSGDTQYF,TGTGCCAGCAGAAGCGGGGATACGCAGTATTTT
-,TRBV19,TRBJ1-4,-,CASSIGRGRGKLFF,TGTGCCAGTAGTATAGGCCGGGGACGTGGAAAACTGTTTTTT
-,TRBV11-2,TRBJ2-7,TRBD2,CASSFGTSGNLTYEQYF,TGTGCCAGCAGCTTCGGGACTAGCGGCAATTTAACCTACGAGCAGTACTTC
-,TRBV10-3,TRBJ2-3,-,CATALGTDTQYF,TGTGCCACCGCCCTAGGCACAGATACGCAGTATTTT
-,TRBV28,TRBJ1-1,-,CASRDSEYTEAFF,TGTGCCAGCAGGGACAGTGAATACACTGAAGCTTTCTTT
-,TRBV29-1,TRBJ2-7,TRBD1,CSVEEGTGTYEQYF,TGCAGCGTTGAAGAGGGGACAGGGACCTACGAGCAGTACTTC
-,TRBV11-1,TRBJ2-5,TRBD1,CASSPRTGPKTQYF,TGTGCCAGCAGCCCTAGGACAGGGCCCAAGACCCAGTACTTC
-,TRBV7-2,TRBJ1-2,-,CASSFGRGNYGYTF,TGTGCCAGCAGCTTCGGCAGGGGCAACTATGGCTACACCTTC
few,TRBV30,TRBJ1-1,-,CAWSVSRVTEAFF,TGTGCCTGGAGTGTATCCCGGGTGACTGAAGCTTTCTTT
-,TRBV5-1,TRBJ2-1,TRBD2,CASSLVGGSLDEQFF,TGCGCCAGCAGCTTGGTTGGCGGGAGTCTCGATGAGCAGTTCTTC
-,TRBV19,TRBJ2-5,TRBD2,CASSIHPSVAGGPKTQYF,TGTGCCAGTAGTATCCACCCCTCGGTGGCGGGAGGGCCAAAGACCCAGTACTTC
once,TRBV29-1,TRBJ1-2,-,CSDEVRGGYTF,TGCAGCGATGAGGTACGGGGTGGCTACACCTTC
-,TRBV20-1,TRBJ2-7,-,CSASGDEQYF,TGCAGTGCCTCGGGGGACGAGCAGTACTTC
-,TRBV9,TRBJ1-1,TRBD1,CASSVDRGTEAFF,TGTGCCAGCAGCGTAGACAGGGGTACTGAAGCTTTCTTT
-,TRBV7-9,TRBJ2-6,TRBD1,CASSTSRTGDPSGANVLTF,TGTGCCAGCAGCACGTCAAGGACAGGGGATCCCTCTGGGGCCAACGTCCTGACTTTC
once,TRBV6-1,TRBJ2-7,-,CASSEAGQGPEQYF,TGTGCCAGCAGTGAAGCTGGCCAGGGGCCCGAGCAGTACTTC
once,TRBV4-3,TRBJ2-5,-,CASSRARSIQETQYF,TGCGCCAGCAGCCGGGCTAGGTCCATCCAAGAGACCCAGTACTTC
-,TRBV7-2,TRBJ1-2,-,CASSFLASGRGGYTF,TGTGCCAGCAGCTTTCTGGCCTCTGGGCGTGGTGGCTACACCTTC
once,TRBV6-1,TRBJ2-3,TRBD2,CASSTQREVGDTQYF,TGTGCCAGCAGTACGCAACGGGAGGTCGGAGATACGCAGTATTTT
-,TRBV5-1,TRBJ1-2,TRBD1,CASSLWGQRAGYTF,TGCGCCAGCAGCTTGTGGGGACAGAGGGCTGGCTACACCTTC
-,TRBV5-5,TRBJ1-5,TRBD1,CASSKDREANQPQHF,TGTGCCAGCAGCAAAGACAGGGAAGCCAATCAGCCCCAGCATTTT
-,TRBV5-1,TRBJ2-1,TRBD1,CASSSDRVYDEQFF,TGCGCCAGCAGCTCCGACAGGGTTTACGATGAGCAGTTCTTC
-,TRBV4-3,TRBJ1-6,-,CASSQRSQGSSPLHF,TGCGCCAGCAGCCAAAGATCACAGGGAAGTTCACCCCTCCACTTT
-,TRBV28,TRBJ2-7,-,CASSLVGSSYEQYF,TGTGCCAGCAGTTTAGTGGGCAGTTCCTACGAGCAGTACTTC
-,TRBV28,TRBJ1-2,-,CASSRSSYGYTF,TGTGCCAGCAGTCGAAGTTCCTATGGCTACACCTTC
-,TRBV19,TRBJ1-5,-,CASSIVSQPQHF,TGTGCCAGTAGTATAGTAAGTCAGCCCCAGCATTTT
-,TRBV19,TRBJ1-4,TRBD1,CASSRMTGDNEKLFF,TGTGCCAGTAGTAGGATGACAGGGGATAATGAAAAACTGTTTTTT
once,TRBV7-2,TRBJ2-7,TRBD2,CASSPASSGISYEQYF,TGTGCCAGCAGCCCAGCGTCTAGCGGGATTTCCTACGAGCAGTACTTC
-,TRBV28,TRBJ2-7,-,CATTYTTGRHEQYF,TGTGCCACCACCTACACGACAGGGAGGCACGAGCAGTACTTC
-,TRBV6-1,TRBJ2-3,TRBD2,CASSDISSGSTDTQYF,TGTGCCAGCAGTGACATCTCTAGCGGGAGCACAGATACGCAGTATTTT
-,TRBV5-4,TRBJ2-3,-,CASSARASGDTQYF,TGTGCCAGCAGCGCCCGCGCGTCAGGAGATACGCAGTATTTT
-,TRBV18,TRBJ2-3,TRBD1,CASSPRTGEADTQYF,TGTGCCAGCTCACCACGGACAGGGGAGGCAGATACGCAGTATTTT
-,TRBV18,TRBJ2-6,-,CASSPYGAGANVLTF,TGTGCCAGCTCACCTTATGGGGCTGGGGCCAACGTCCTGACTTTC
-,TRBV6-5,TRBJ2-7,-,CASSSGGGSTTEQYF,TGTGCCAGCAGCAGTGGGGGGGGCAGTACAACCGAGCAGTACTTC
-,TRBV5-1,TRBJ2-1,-,CASSFDKVSYNEQFF,TGCGCCAGCAGCTTCGACAAGGTCTCCTACAATGAGCAGTTCTTC
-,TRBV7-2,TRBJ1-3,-,CASSLDGSSGNTIYF,TGTGCCAGCAGCTTAGACGGGAGCTCTGGAAACACCATATATTTT
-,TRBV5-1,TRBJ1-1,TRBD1,CASIRGQPGNTEAFF,TGCGCCAGCATCAGGGGGCAGCCTGGTAACACTGAAGCTTTCTTT
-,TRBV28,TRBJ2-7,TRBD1,CASSQLRGQGDYEQYF,TGTGCCAGCAGTCAGCTTCGGGGACAGGGGGACTACGAGCAGTACTTC
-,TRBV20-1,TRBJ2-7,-,CSGGSGDEQYF,TGCAGTGGAGGTTCAGGAGACGAGCAGTACTTC
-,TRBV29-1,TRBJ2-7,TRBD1,CSVKGQGTYEQYF,TGCAGCGTTAAGGGACAGGGGACCTACGAGCAGTACTTC
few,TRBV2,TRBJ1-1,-,CASRRGAGETEAFF,TGTGCCAGCAGACGGGGGGCTGGTGAGACTGAAGCTTTCTTT
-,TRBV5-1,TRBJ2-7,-,CASSLSLGSKQYF,TGCGCCAGCAGCTTGAGTCTAGGTTCAAAGCAGTACTTC
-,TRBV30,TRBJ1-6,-,CAWSLGENSPLHF,TGTGCCTGGAGTTTGGGTGAGAATTCACCCCTCCACTTT
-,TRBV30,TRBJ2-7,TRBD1,CAWSVQGVGAYEQYF,TGTGCCTGGAGCGTACAGGGGGTGGGGGCCTACGAGCAGTACTTC
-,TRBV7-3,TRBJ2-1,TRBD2,CASSSTSGAYNEQFF,TGTGCCAGCAGTTCAACTAGCGGTGCCTACAATGAGCAGTTCTTC
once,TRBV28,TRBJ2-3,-,CASSPSGVEADTQYF,TGTGCCAGCAGTCCGTCGGGGGTGGAAGCAGATACGCAGTATTTT
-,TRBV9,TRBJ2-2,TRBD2,CASGLATNTGELFF,TGTGCCAGCGGACTAGCCACGAACACCGGGGAGCTGTTTTTT
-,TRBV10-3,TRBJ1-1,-,CAIRGGPAFF,TGTGCCATAAGGGGGGGGCCGGCTTTCTTT
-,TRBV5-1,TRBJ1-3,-,CASTDTRASGGNTIYF,TGCGCCAGCACCGACACAAGGGCTTCGGGGGGAAACACCATATATTTT
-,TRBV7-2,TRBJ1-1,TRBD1,CASKTGRTEAFF,TGTGCCAGCAAGACAGGGAGAACTGAAGCTTTCTTT
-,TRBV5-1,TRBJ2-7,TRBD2,CASSSSAGTLYEQYF,TGCGCCAGCAGCTCCTCAGCGGGAACGCTCTACGAGCAGTACTTC
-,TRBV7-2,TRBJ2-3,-,CASSRARSTDTQYF,TGTGCCAGCAGCCGGGCTAGGAGCACAGATACGCAGTATTTT
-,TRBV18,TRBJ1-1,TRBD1,CASSLTGTAKPKAFF,TGTGCCAGCTCACTGACAGGGACAGCAAAACCAAAAGCTTTCTTT
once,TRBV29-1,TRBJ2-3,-,CSGGGTLTDTQYF,TGCAGCGGGGGAGGAACCCTCACAGATACGCAGTATTTT
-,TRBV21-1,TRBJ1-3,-,CASSKGPSGNTIYF,TGTGCCAGCAGCAAGGGTCCTTCCGGAAACACCATATATTTT